This TCR beta chain was recovered during a study of CD8 T cells in ankylosing spondylitis. Study conclusions and caveats: Prior work had noted some motif variants in reactive arthritis blood and synovial fluid. It appeared that ankylosing spondylitis blood was characterized by a TCR beta motif of seven or eight highly homologous variants. Disease-linked clones were CD8+ and relatively rare in peripheral blood. As reported, disease-linked clones showed significant enrichment in matched ankylosing spondylitis synovial fluid.

This clonotype was observed a handful of times. Its matching antigen is unknown. Quantitative 5'-RACE with molecular barcodes produced the TCR beta libraries. TCRdb re-called the 5' RACE reads with MiXCR, one entry per CDR3 protein. Of about 210,000 distinct CDR3 sequences listed, around 7.9% are singletons. This CDR3 comprises 14 residues. With 2 bases clipped from V and 6 bases from J, the junction kept 3 bases outside the gene matches. Germline assignment: CDR1 SGHDT and CDR2 YYEEEE. The sample comprised blood, either unsorted or a sorted T cell fraction (not recorded which). The chain uses TRBV5-6 and TRBJ2-7; 12 bases agree with TRBD1. The TCR was taken from a male donor with ankylosing spondylitis. In nucleotides, the CDR3 is TGTGCCAGCAGCTTCGGGACAGGGGGCGGCGAGCAGTACTTC. Its protein product is CASSFGTGGGEQYF.